The T cell receptor beta chain described here comes from a study of blood T cell repertoires in COVID-19. Whole-study context: From the United States, Italy and Spain came samples of acute and convalescent COVID-19. In each case, the material was cDNA or gDNA derived from T cells, B-cell-depleted T cells, or PBMCs.

The V gene's germline CDR1 is LGHNA and CDR2 YSLEER. Trimming took 4 bases from V and 0 from J, leaving 13 bases between them. The CDR3 is made up of 17 amino acids. As processed by the authors: Amplification from reference gene primers served as the basis for estimated nucleated cell counts. Sequenced by immunoSEQ multiplex PCR; TCRdb stores in-frame clones only, minus some. The V and J calls and clone size are taken from that table; D and trimming were inferred from the DNA. The top ten clones hold 6.5% to 8% of a sample with fewer than 60,000 clones, roughly 84% of them seen once. The genes are TRBV4-3 and TRBJ2-6, with TRBD2 as a possible D gene (5 bases). The TCR originated in a human donor in a cohort sampled during active COVID-19. What was sequenced was peripheral blood. The CDR3 spells CASSPGLRNSGANVLTF. The CDR3, as DNA: TGCGCCAGCAGCCCCGGACTCAGGAACTCTGGGGCCAACGTCCTGACTTTC.